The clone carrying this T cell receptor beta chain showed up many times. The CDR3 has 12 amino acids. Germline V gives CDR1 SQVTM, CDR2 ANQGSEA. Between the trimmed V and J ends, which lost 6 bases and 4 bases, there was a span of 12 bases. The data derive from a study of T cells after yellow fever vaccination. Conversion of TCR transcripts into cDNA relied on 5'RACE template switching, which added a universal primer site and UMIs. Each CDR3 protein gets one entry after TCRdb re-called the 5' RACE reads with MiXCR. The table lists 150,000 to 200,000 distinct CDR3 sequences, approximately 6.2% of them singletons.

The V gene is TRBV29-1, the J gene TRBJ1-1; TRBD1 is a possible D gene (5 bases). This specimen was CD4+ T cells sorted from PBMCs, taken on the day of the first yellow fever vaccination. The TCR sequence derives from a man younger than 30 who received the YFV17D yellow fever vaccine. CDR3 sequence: CSVRATLTEAFF. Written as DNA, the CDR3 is TGCAGCGTCAGGGCCACCCTCACTGAAGCTTTCTTT.